This TCR beta chain is from a study of radiotherapy plus CTLA-4 blockade in lung cancer. The overall study: Disease control was seen in about 30% of patients, objective responses in about 19%.

Generated by immunoSEQ multiplex PCR, the TCRdb table keeps only in-frame clones and is missing some. The table lists about 73,000 clones, around 90% of them singletons. Comment on this clone: What it binds is not known.

Study-wide results and caveats: Radiotherapy plus ipilimumab was followed by expansion in blood of tumor-derived TCR clones. Dynamics of early blood T cell clones, together with interferon-beta, were reportedly the best predictors of response.

The V gene lost 0 bases and the J gene lost 4 bases, with 4 bases spanning the gap. The germline CDR1 and CDR2 sequences are LGHNA and YNFKEQ. CDR3 length equals 13 residues. The sequencing here drew on peripheral blood, taken from a patient treated with radiotherapy plus ipilimumab. The chain employs TRBV4-2 and TRBJ1-5, with D unresolved. The receptor was derived from a human donor with non-small cell lung cancer that progressed on radiotherapy plus ipilimumab. In DNA, the CDR3 is TGTGCCAGCAGCCAAGACCGAAATCAGCCCCAGCATTTT. This encodes CASSQDRNQPQHF.